The 25 T cell receptor beta chains given below trace back to one sample, sequenced in a study of spatial heterogeneity in lung cancer. Their antigens remain unidentified. General study points: Higher tumor mutation counts went along with higher counts of expanded intratumoral alpha and beta TCRs.

The time point denotes: sample taken at primary tumor resection. TCRdb reanalysed the 5' RACE reads using MiXCR and keeps one entry per CDR3 protein. The sample carries roughly 2,200 distinct CDR3 sequences, 36% recorded once. The sequencing used lung tumor tissue, collected at surgery. All receptors come from a male donor with early-stage non-small cell lung cancer.

Worth noting for this clonotype: This beta chain turned up in a library designed for alpha chains; as an off-target read, its abundance says little. V and J are TRBV7-3 and TRBJ2-3, with D perhaps matching TRBD2 (6 bases). The CDR3 covers 17 residues. Between the trimmed V and J ends, which lost 5 bases and 1 base, there was a span of 19 bases. Germline CDR1 SGHTA, CDR2 FQGTGA. The CDR3 spells CASSQGAMGGGTDTQYF. Written as DNA, the CDR3 is TGTGCCAGCAGCCAGGGTGCCATGGGAGGAGGCACAGATACGCAGTATTTT.

Notes on this clonotype: This beta chain came through as a stray read in a library set up for alpha chains, and its size says little. The CDR3 spells CASSFWREMGTGELFF. The CDR3, as DNA: TGTGCCAGCAGTTTTTGGCGGGAGATGGGGACCGGGGAGCTGTTTTTT. The J gene is TRBJ2-2, the V gene TRBV27, with 7 bases fitting TRBD2. Germline-derived CDR1 and CDR2 are MNHEY and SMNVEV (reference sequence). The V and J ends lost 3 bases and 5 bases, in that order; junction bases with no gene match: 9. The CDR3 covers 16 residues.

This clonotype is large in the sample. Found in a library prepared for alpha chains, this beta chain is an off-target read, and its abundance has little meaning. This chain uses TRBV9 with TRBJ2-7, with TRBD2 identical over 10 bases. The germline gives CDR1 SGDLS, CDR2 YYNGEE. The CDR3 is made up of 16 amino acids. V was clipped by 3 bases and J by 4 bases; unmatched bases: 10. This chain's CDR3 is CASSGGRTSGLYEQYF. In nucleotides, the CDR3 is TGTGCCAGCAGCGGGGGACGGACTAGCGGACTATACGAGCAGTACTTC.

With respect to this clonotype: The library was built for alpha chains, so this beta chain is an off-target read and its size means little. The V call is TRBV7-2, the J call TRBJ2-7; D tentatively fits TRBD1 or TRBD2 (5 bases each). Deletions cut 4 bases from V and 9 bases from J, with 13 bases between. Per germline, CDR1 SGHTA and CDR2 FQGNSA. This CDR3 region has 12 residues. The CDR3 sequence is CASSWDRLRQYF. The CDR3 coding sequence is TGTGCCAGCAGCTGGGACCGCTTAAGGCAGTACTTC.

Points on this clonotype: This beta chain is off target for a library built for alpha chains, so its abundance means little. This CDR3 reads CASSLLAGTSGEAQFF. CDR3 nucleotides: TGTGCCAGCAGCTTACTCGCCGGGACTAGCGGGGAGGCCCAGTTCTTC. The J gene is TRBJ2-1, the V gene TRBV7-2; 13 nucleotides line up with TRBD2. The CDR3 runs 16 residues. V dropped 2 bases and J dropped 13; count of bases not matched to a gene: 11. CDR1 SGHTA and CDR2 FQGNSA come from the germline V gene. Full variable domain (outside the CDR3, taken from reference TRBV7-2 and TRBJ2-1): GAGVSQSPSNKVTEKGKDVELRCDPISGHTALYWYRQSLGQGLEFLIYFQGNSAPDKSGLPSDRFSAERTGGSVSTLTIQRTQQEDSAVYLCASSLLAGTSGEAQFFGPGTRLTVL.

This clonotype was detected only a few times. As an off-target read in a library built for alpha chains, this beta chain has a frequency of little significance. The CDR3 nucleotides read TGTGCCAGCAGCCTAACTAGCGGGAGAACCAATGAGCAGTTCTTC. Protein sequence: CASSLTSGRTNEQFF. The gene calls are TRBV9 and TRBJ2-1, with 11 bases identical to TRBD2. CDR1 and CDR2 from the germline V gene are SGDLS and YYNGEE. With 4 bases clipped from V and 6 bases from J, the junction kept 6 bases outside the gene matches. The CDR3 is 15 amino acids.

This clonotype is categorized as medium-sized. In a library made to pick up alpha chains, this beta chain is a stray read with a size that means little. The chain recombines TRBV12-3 or TRBV12-4 with TRBJ2-5; D not resolved. The CDR3 runs to 13 residues. Between the trimmed V and J ends, which lost 3 bases and 2 bases, there was a span of 7 bases. The CDR3 nucleotides read TGTGCCAGCAGTTTCGGGCTGCAAGAGACCCAGTACTTC. Translated: CASSFGLQETQYF.

Regarding this clonotype: With the library built for alpha chains, this beta chain is off target and its frequency is not meaningful. This sequence joins TRBV29-1 and TRBJ2-1; TRBD2 aligns across 7 bases. The germline CDR1 and CDR2 sequences are SQVTM and ANQGSEA. The V gene end was trimmed by 3 bases and the J gene end by 0 bases; junction bases not matched to a gene: 14. The CDR3 is 18 residues long. This CDR3 is CSVEGERGGYSSYNEQFF. The CDR3 bases are TGCAGCGTTGAGGGGGAGCGGGGAGGGTATAGCTCCTACAATGAGCAGTTCTTC.

This clonotype was seen a handful of times. Since the library was made to target alpha chains, this beta chain is a stray read and its abundance is not meaningful. The chain carries TRBV5-1 and TRBJ2-1; weak D call: TRBD2 (6 bases). The V gene lost 3 bases and the J gene lost 0 bases, with 13 bases spanning the gap. Germline V gene data show CDR1 as SGHRS and CDR2 as YFSETQ. There are 16 residues in the CDR3. CDR3 nucleotides: TGCGCCAGCAGCTACCATAGCGGTAGCTCCTACAATGAGCAGTTCTTC. This gives the protein CASSYHSGSSYNEQFF.

In regard to this clonotype: This beta chain is an off-target read within a library intended for alpha chains, so its frequency means little. This rearrangement joins TRBV7-2 to TRBJ1-2; no clear D. The V end was cut by 7 bases, the J end by 4 bases, with 13 bases between. In germline, CDR1 is SGHTA, CDR2 FQGNSA. The CDR3 runs 13 residues. CDR3 sequence: CASTTGIGYGYTF. The CDR3 DNA is TGTGCCAGCACCACCGGCATTGGCTATGGCTACACCTTC. The variable domain in full, with the rest retrieved from reference TRBV7-2 and TRBJ1-2, is GAGVSQSPSNKVTEKGKDVELRCDPISGHTALYWYRQSLGQGLEFLIYFQGNSAPDKSGLPSDRFSAERTGGSVSTLTIQRTQQEDSAVYLCASTTGIGYGYTFGSGTRLTVV.

Points on this clonotype: This beta chain was picked up by a library intended for alpha chains and is off target, so its count carries little meaning. This chain links TRBV5-1 with TRBJ2-3; D gene unclear. Trimming left V 0 bases short and J 2 bases short, with 7 bases between. The CDR3 is made up of 14 amino acids. The germline gives CDR1 SGHRS, CDR2 YFSETQ. The CDR3 spells CASSLGYPTDTQYF. The CDR3 DNA is TGCGCCAGCAGCTTGGGCTACCCCACAGATACGCAGTATTTT.

This clonotype ranks as medium-sized. The library was designed around alpha chains, so this beta chain is a stray read whose abundance carries little weight. The V gene is TRBV5-6, the J gene TRBJ2-5; D may be TRBD2 (5 bases). The ends were cut back, 3 bases at V and 3 bases at J, with 9 bases in the middle. This CDR3 region has 13 residues. CDR1 SGHDT and CDR2 YYEEEE come from the germline V gene. The CDR3 nucleotides are TGTGCCAGCAGCTCGGGATACAAAGAGACCCAGTACTTC. This translates into CASSSGYKETQYF.

This clonotype was seen many times. This beta chain is an unintended read in a library built for alpha chains; its size means little. The J gene is TRBJ2-5, the V gene TRBV28; 7 bases agree with TRBD1. The V gene end was trimmed by 6 bases and the J gene end by 5 bases; junction bases not matched to a gene: 6. The germline gives CDR1 MDHEN, CDR2 SYDVKM. The CDR3 contains 13 residues. The CDR3 DNA is TGTGCCAGCAGACTTACAGGGGACGAGACCCAGTACTTC. Encoded protein: CASRLTGDETQYF.

Comment on this clonotype: The library was built for alpha chains, so this beta chain is an off-target read and its size means little. The chain joins TRBV5-1 to TRBJ2-7, with TRBD1 matching 11 bases. V was pared by 3 bases and J by 3 bases, with 8 bases of the junction left unmatched. Germline CDR1 SGHRS, CDR2 YFSETQ. The CDR3 length is 16 residues. The CDR3 nucleotides are TGCGCCAGCAGCTCAACGCCCGGGACAGGGGGCTACGAGCAGTACTTC. This gives the protein CASSSTPGTGGYEQYF.

This clonotype has just a few counts. Being off target in a library aimed at alpha chains, this beta chain has a size of little meaning. This sequence joins TRBV20-1 and TRBJ1-1; tentatively, D is TRBD1 (6 bases). Germline CDR1 reads DFQATT; CDR2 reads SNEGSKA (reference sequence). The CDR3 covers 14 residues. Trimming took 5 bases from V and 4 from J, leaving 17 bases between them. CDR3 DNA: TGCAGTGCTTCCTCCAGGGGCTGGGGCACTGAAGCTTTCTTT. The encoded protein is CSASSRGWGTEAFF.

As concerns this clonotype: Because the library targeted alpha chains, this beta chain is an off-target read whose size means little. The chain joins TRBV20-1 to TRBJ2-3; tentative D call: TRBD2 (6 bases). With 1 base removed from V and 4 bases from J, the gap between germline ends came to 15 bases. Germline CDR1 DFQATT, CDR2 SNEGSKA (reference sequence). CDR3 length: 15 amino acids. DNA for the CDR3: TGCAGTGCTAGAGGGGGGAGCGGGTTAGCAGATACGCAGTATTTT. Encoded protein: CSARGGSGLADTQYF.

By proportion, this clonotype is medium-sized. A library made for alpha chains picked up this beta chain off target, so its size means little. This chain connects TRBV20-1 to TRBJ2-2; maybe TRBD2 (5 bases). CDR1 and CDR2 (germline): DFQATT, SNEGSKA (reference sequence). This CDR3 region has 13 residues. Trimming stripped 3 bases from V and 5 bases from J, with 10 bases between. The CDR3 DNA reads TGCAGTGCTAGCGGGGATATTACCGGGGAGCTGTTTTTT. It codes for CSASGDITGELFF.

This clonotype is large. This beta chain is a stray sequence in a library constructed for alpha chains; its clone size is not meaningful. This rearrangement joins TRBV28 to TRBJ2-1; perhaps TRBD2 as D (5 bases). The CDR3 totals 14 residues. V was shortened by 6 bases and J by 0 bases, with 9 bases between the two germline ends. Germline lookup yields CDR1 MDHEN and CDR2 SYDVKM. The CDR3 reads CASSPEDSYNEQFF. Here the CDR3 DNA reads TGTGCCAGCAGCCCGGAGGACTCCTACAATGAGCAGTTCTTC.

By frequency in the sample, this clonotype is medium-sized. This beta chain is an off-target read within a library intended for alpha chains, so its frequency means little. This chain links TRBV6-2 or TRBV6-3 with TRBJ1-2; TRBD1 matches at 7 bases. Germline V CDR1 and CDR2: MNHEY, SVGEGT. V gave up 0 bases and J gave up 8 bases; unmatched junction bases: 6. The CDR3 is 14 residues long. The CDR3 nucleotides read TGTGCCAGCAGTTACTCGTTCGACAGGGCGGGCTACACCTTC. Translating it yields CASSYSFDRAGYTF.

With respect to this clonotype: In a library made to pick up alpha chains, this beta chain is a stray read with a size that means little. The genes are TRBV6-2 or TRBV6-3 and TRBJ2-7; TRBD1 matches 8 bases. This CDR3 has 15 residues. Germline values: CDR1 MNHEY, CDR2 SVGEGT. Trimming removed 6 bases from V and 4 bases from J; junction bases left unmatched: 11. CDR3 coding DNA: TGTGCCAGCAGAGGTCGCGGGACAGGTCTTTACGAGCAGTACTTC. Translated: CASRGRGTGLYEQYF.

By frequency in the sample, this clonotype is medium-sized. This beta chain represents an off-target read in a library built for alpha chains; its size is of limited meaning. J is TRBJ2-1 and V is TRBV4-3, with 7 bases identical to TRBD2. The V gene end was trimmed by 5 bases and the J gene end by 3 bases; junction bases not matched to a gene: 10. Germline V gene sequence: CDR1 LGHNA, CDR2 YSLEER. This CDR3 has 16 residues. The CDR3 spells CASSSEEAGLYNEQFF. The CDR3 coding sequence is TGCGCCAGCAGCTCTGAGGAAGCGGGACTCTACAATGAGCAGTTCTTC.

This clonotype counts as large. Little can be read into the size of this beta chain, an off-target read in a library designed for alpha chains. J is TRBJ1-2 and V is TRBV28; D gene uncertain. The CDR3 is 13 amino acids. V shed 3 bases and J shed 3 bases, with 8 bases lying between them. Germline-derived CDR1 and CDR2 are MDHEN and SYDVKM. CDR3 residues: CASSLITYYGYTF. CDR3 sequence (DNA): TGTGCCAGCAGTTTGATCACCTACTATGGCTACACCTTC.

Note on this clonotype: This beta chain is a stray read from a library made for alpha chains; its abundance is not meaningful. The rearrangement uses TRBV18 and TRBJ2-3, with D perhaps TRBD1 (5 bases). Deletions cut 5 bases from V and 0 bases from J, with 9 bases between. This CDR3 spans 14 amino acids. The V gene's germline CDR1 is KGHSH and CDR2 LQKENI. The CDR3 region is CASSSTVSTDTQYF. The CDR3 DNA reads as TGTGCCAGCTCATCGACAGTTAGCACAGATACGCAGTATTTT.

This clonotype was picked up many times. For a library built for alpha chains, this beta chain is a stray read; little rests on its size. The rearrangement joins TRBV12-3 or TRBV12-4 to TRBJ1-5, with D tentatively TRBD1 (5 bases). Trimming cost V 6 bases and J 7 bases, with 13 bases left between them. This CDR3 spans 13 amino acids. The CDR3 nucleotides are TGTGCCAGCAGCGGGGGGTCCTGGCAGCCCCAGCATTTT. Its translation is CASSGGSWQPQHF.

By share of the sample, this clonotype is medium-sized. Found in a library prepared for alpha chains, this beta chain is an off-target read, and its abundance has little meaning. J is TRBJ2-5 and V is TRBV7-2; 9 bases map to TRBD1. The CDR3 loop spans 15 amino acids. J gave up 5 bases and V 5 bases, and 9 bases lay outside the gene matches. Germline lookup yields CDR1 SGHTA and CDR2 FQGNSA. CDR3 coding DNA: TGTGCCAGCAGCCAAGACAGGGGGTCAATGGAGACCCAGTACTTC. Translated, it gives CASSQDRGSMETQYF.